The 27 T cell receptor beta chains presented below share a single source sample, sequenced in a study of OX40 agonist ivuxolimab in advanced cancers. Clones were read by immunoSEQ multiplex PCR, and TCRdb kept only the in-frame ones, dropping some. The table lists 90,000 to 150,000 clones, approximately 90% of them singletons. Sequencing was performed on CD4+ or CD8+ T cells sorted from blood, taken in a trial of the OX40 agonist ivuxolimab. The receptors come from an adult with an advanced solid tumor such as melanoma, head and neck, liver or kidney cancer.

The chain links TRBV28 to TRBJ1-2, with a tentative D call TRBD1 (6 bases). Germline-derived CDR1 and CDR2 are MDHEN and SYDVKM. The CDR3 totals 15 residues. Trimming cost V 4 bases and J 3 bases, with 15 bases left between them. The CDR3 DNA reads TGTGCCAGCAGTTCCGGGGGGCCCGGGGACTATGGCTACACCTTC. Translated, it gives CASSSGGPGDYGYTF.

The J gene is TRBJ2-5, the V gene TRBV6-5, with 8 bases aligning to TRBD2. CDR1 is MNHEY and CDR2 is SVGAGI in the germline V gene. Losses at the gene ends were 6 bases for V and 5 bases for J; bases not matched to a gene: 11. The CDR3 runs to 15 residues. The CDR3 sequence is CASRWAGGPGETQYF. The CDR3 DNA is TGTGCCAGCAGGTGGGCGGGGGGTCCGGGCGAGACCCAGTACTTC.

V and J are TRBV10-1 and TRBJ2-7; TRBD1 matches at 8 bases. With V trimmed by 6 bases and J by 0 bases, 7 bases remained unmatched. Germline CDR1 reads WNHNN; CDR2 reads SYGVQD (reference sequence). The CDR3 sequence is 15 residues long. CDR3 in amino acids: CASSAGQGGSYEQYF. The CDR3 coding sequence is TGCGCCAGCAGCGCCGGACAGGGAGGCTCCTACGAGCAGTACTTC.

This clone showed up just a few times. V and J are TRBV11-2 and TRBJ1-6; no clear D gene. CDR1 SGHAT and CDR2 FQNNGV come from the germline V gene. V lost 1 base, J lost 8 bases, and 9 bases lay in between. The CDR3 sequence is 14 residues long. The CDR3 sequence is CASSLGWPHSPLHF. For the CDR3, the DNA is TGTGCCAGCAGCTTAGGCTGGCCGCATTCACCCCTCCACTTT.

The rearrangement links TRBV30 to TRBJ1-2; D unclear. Per the germline V gene, CDR1 is GTSNPN and CDR2 is SVGIG (reference sequence). This CDR3 has 12 amino acids. Trimming removed 1 base at V and 8 bases at J, with 11 bases between. CDR3 DNA: TGTGCCTGGAGTGAACGGGTGGGGGGCTACACCTTC. Amino acids: CAWSERVGGYTF.

The chain is built from TRBV19 and TRBJ2-2; D could derive from TRBD1 or TRBD2 (7 bases each). The CDR3 length is 16 residues. From germline, CDR1 is LNHDA and CDR2 SQIVND (reference sequence). Trimming stripped 7 bases from V and 4 bases from J, with 19 bases between. CDR3 protein: CASTTGRGHGTGELFF. Written as DNA, the CDR3 is TGTGCCAGTACCACTGGGAGGGGGCACGGCACCGGGGAGCTGTTTTTT.

The chain is built from TRBV5-4 and TRBJ1-3; 8 bases match TRBD1. CDR1 is SGHNT, CDR2 YYREEE, per germline (reference sequence). This CDR3 has 17 residues. V gave up 4 bases and J gave up 4 bases; unmatched junction bases: 13. The chain's CDR3 is CASSTDPTGAVGNTIYF. CDR3 sequence (DNA): TGTGCCAGCAGCACCGACCCGACAGGGGCCGTAGGAAACACCATATATTTT.

The J gene is TRBJ1-1, the V gene TRBV28, with no clear D. Per germline, CDR1 MDHEN and CDR2 SYDVKM. The V end was cut by 6 bases, the J end by 7 bases, with 9 bases between. The CDR3 has 11 residues. The CDR3 sequence is CASRSRLEAFF. Written as DNA, the CDR3 is TGTGCCAGCAGGTCGCGACTTGAAGCTTTCTTT. Filled out from reference TRBV28 and TRBJ1-1, the complete variable domain reads DVKVTQSSRYLVKRTGEKVFLECVQDMDHENMFWYRQDPGLGLRLIYFSYDVKMKEKGDIPEGYSVSREKKERFSLILESASTNQTSMYLCASRSRLEAFFGQGTRLTVV.

J is TRBJ1-3 and V is TRBV5-1; TRBD1 might be the D (5 bases). The germline V and J ends were trimmed by 4 bases and 5 bases, with 16 bases remaining between them. The germline CDR1 and CDR2 sequences are SGHRS and YFSETQ. This CDR3 contains 15 residues. CDR3 sequence: CASSLGGDSRNTIYF. The CDR3 DNA follows: TGCGCCAGCAGCCTCGGCGGGGACTCACGAAACACCATATATTTT.

This clone was observed once. V usage is TRBV4-3 and J usage is TRBJ2-5, with D possibly TRBD1 on 5 matching bases. The CDR3 extends over 13 amino acids. Germline lookup yields CDR1 LGHNA and CDR2 YSLEER. V lost 0 bases, J lost 9 bases, and 11 bases lay in between. CDR3 bases: TGCGCCAGCAGCCAAGATTCCGTGGGGCCCCAGTACTTC. This translates into CASSQDSVGPQYF.

The chain recombines TRBV5-1 with TRBJ2-7; no reliable D call. The V end was cut by 0 bases, the J end by 4 bases, with 8 bases between. The CDR3 has 13 amino acids. Germline V gene sequence: CDR1 SGHRS, CDR2 YFSETQ. CDR3: CASSLEGLYEQYF. CDR3 in DNA: TGCGCCAGCAGCTTGGAAGGCCTTTACGAGCAGTACTTC.

The chain employs TRBV6-4 and TRBJ2-1; TRBD2 might be the D (5 bases). The V end was cut by 5 bases, the J end by 5 bases, with 10 bases between. Germline V CDR1 and CDR2: MRHNA, SNTAGT. The CDR3 extends over 13 amino acids. In DNA, the CDR3 is TGTGCCAGCAGTCGAACGGGGAACAATGAGCAGTTCTTC. Translation: CASSRTGNNEQFF.

The chain couples TRBV5-1 to TRBJ1-1; D ambiguous. Germline CDR1 is SGHRS and CDR2 is YFSETQ. The CDR3 extends over 13 amino acids. V was clipped by 1 base and J by 1 base, with 5 bases between them. The CDR3 here is CASSLPPNTEAFF. CDR3 sequence (DNA): TGCGCCAGCAGCTTGCCCCCGAACACTGAAGCTTTCTTT.

The V call is TRBV7-3, the J call TRBJ1-6, with D uncertain. The CDR3 has 13 residues. Trimming removed 1 base at V and 8 bases at J, with 6 bases between. Germline CDR1 reads SGHTA; CDR2 reads FQGTGA. In nucleotides, the CDR3 is TGTGCCAGCAGCTTAAAGCCGGATTCACCCCTCCACTTT. Amino acid sequence: CASSLKPDSPLHF. Full variable domain (outside the CDR3, taken from reference TRBV7-3 and TRBJ1-6): GAGVSQTPSNKVTEKGKYVELRCDPISGHTALYWYRQSLGQGPEFLIYFQGTGAADDSGLPNDRFFAVRPEGSVSTLKIQRTERGDSAVYLCASSLKPDSPLHFGNGTRLTVT.

As DNA, the CDR3 is TGCGCCAGCAGCACCGGACTAGCGGGGGAAGAGCAGTTCTTC. This gives the protein CASSTGLAGEEQFF. V gene TRBV5-1 combines with J gene TRBJ2-1, with 13 nucleotides matching TRBD2. Germline CDR1 is SGHRS and CDR2 is YFSETQ. V lost 4 bases and J lost 10; bases outside the gene matches: 5. The CDR3 totals 14 residues.

This clone occurred a few times. The rearrangement joins TRBV10-3 to TRBJ1-3; 9 bases line up with TRBD1. The CDR3 consists of 17 residues. Germline V gives CDR1 ENHRY, CDR2 SYGVKD. V was clipped by 6 bases and J by 7 bases; unmatched bases: 16. The CDR3 nucleotides read TGTGCCATCAGCGCCCAGCCTCCCACAGGGGGCAGGAACACCATATATTTT. Protein sequence: CAISAQPPTGGRNTIYF.

The chain has TRBV7-2 and TRBJ1-4; unclear D gene. V lost 5 bases to trimming and J lost 0 bases, with 13 bases between them. Germline CDR1 and CDR2: SGHTA and FQGNSA. The CDR3 totals 16 residues. CDR3 amino acids: CASSPRPGTTNEKLFF. The CDR3 DNA is TGTGCCAGCAGCCCTCGACCGGGAACAACTAATGAAAAACTGTTTTTT. Full variable domain (remainder filled in from reference TRBV7-2 and TRBJ1-4): GAGVSQSPSNKVTEKGKDVELRCDPISGHTALYWYRQSLGQGLEFLIYFQGNSAPDKSGLPSDRFSAERTGGSVSTLTIQRTQQEDSAVYLCASSPRPGTTNEKLFFGSGTQLSVL.

The genes are TRBV7-2 and TRBJ1-2; possibly TRBD1 for D (5 bases). The V gene's germline CDR1 is SGHTA and CDR2 FQGNSA. This CDR3 has 11 residues. Between the trimmed V and J ends, which lost 5 bases and 8 bases, there was a span of 9 bases. The CDR3 bases are TGTGCCAGCAGCGTCAACAGGGGCTACACCTTC. It codes for CASSVNRGYTF.

J is TRBJ1-1 and V is TRBV7-2, with D unresolved. Germline V gene sequence: CDR1 SGHTA, CDR2 FQGNSA. The CDR3 is 12 residues long. V lost 2 bases and J 1 base, leaving 2 bases between the germline ends. CDR3 amino acids: CASSLQNTEAFF. In DNA form, the CDR3 reads TGTGCCAGCAGCTTACAGAACACTGAAGCTTTCTTT. The full variable domain, rest sourced from reference TRBV7-2 and TRBJ1-1, is GAGVSQSPSNKVTEKGKDVELRCDPISGHTALYWYRQSLGQGLEFLIYFQGNSAPDKSGLPSDRFSAERTGGSVSTLTIQRTQQEDSAVYLCASSLQNTEAFFGQGTRLTVV.

The rearrangement uses TRBV5-5 and TRBJ2-7; 8 nucleotides agree with TRBD1. Germline-derived CDR1 and CDR2 are SGHKS and YYEKEE (reference sequence). The J segment lost 3 bases and the V segment lost 1 base, leaving 6 bases of the junction unmatched. This CDR3 is built from 15 residues. CDR3 in amino acids: CASSLSSTGVYEQYF. Written as DNA, the CDR3 is TGTGCCAGCAGCTTGAGTTCGACAGGGGTCTACGAGCAGTACTTC.

The rearrangement uses TRBV27 and TRBJ2-6, with TRBD1 as a possible D gene (6 bases). Looked up from germline, CDR1 is MNHEY and CDR2 is SMNVEV (reference sequence). Trimming shortened V by 0 bases and J by 2 bases, and 8 bases separated the two germline ends. The CDR3 is 16 residues long. In nucleotides, the CDR3 is TGTGCCAGCAGTTTATCGTGGGGGCCTGGGGCCAACGTCCTGACTTTC. It yields the protein CASSLSWGPGANVLTF.

The V gene is TRBV6-5, the J gene TRBJ2-6; 8 nucleotides line up with TRBD1. Germline values: CDR1 MNHEY, CDR2 SVGAGI. This CDR3 comprises 15 residues. Trimming took 6 bases from V and 2 from J; bases not matched to a gene: 3. The CDR3, as DNA: TGTGCCAGCAGGGACAGGGAACCTGGGGCCAACGTCCTGACTTTC. This gives the protein CASRDREPGANVLTF.

The chain joins TRBV7-9 to TRBJ2-2; D may be TRBD2 (5 bases). Germline V gene data show CDR1 as SEHNR and CDR2 as FQNEAQ (reference sequence). V lost 5 bases and J lost 1, with 14 bases in between. The CDR3 length is 16 residues. CDR3 sequence reads: CASSLGLRQNTGELFF. CDR3 coding DNA: TGTGCCAGCAGCCTAGGACTGCGGCAGAACACCGGGGAGCTGTTTTTT.

The V gene is TRBV6-1, the J gene TRBJ1-5; D is perhaps TRBD1 (5 bases). Looked up from germline, CDR1 is MNHNS and CDR2 is SASEGT. V lost 6 bases, J lost 7 bases, and 16 bases lay in between. The CDR3 consists of 14 residues. The CDR3 protein is CASSRGGLEQPQHF. The DNA of the CDR3 is TGTGCCAGCAGCCGTGGGGGTTTAGAGCAGCCCCAGCATTTT.

The chain has TRBV15 and TRBJ2-1; 7 nucleotides line up with TRBD2. Germline assignment: CDR1 LNHNV and CDR2 YYDKDF (reference sequence). V shed 1 base, J shed 5 bases, and the junction held 2 bases outside the gene matches. The CDR3 covers 14 residues. The CDR3: CATSRVSGHNEQFF. DNA for the CDR3: TGTGCCACCAGCAGAGTTAGCGGGCACAATGAGCAGTTCTTC.

The rearrangement joins TRBV28 to TRBJ2-7; perhaps TRBD1 as D (7 bases). V was clipped by 7 bases and J by 4 bases, with 14 bases between them. In germline, CDR1 is MDHEN, CDR2 SYDVKM. The CDR3 runs 13 residues. The CDR3 spells CASKKQGRYEQYF. Written as DNA, the CDR3 is TGTGCCAGCAAGAAACAGGGGAGGTACGAGCAGTACTTC.

This clone was found a few times. The chain combines TRBV7-2 with TRBJ1-5, with D perhaps matching TRBD1 (6 bases). The CDR3 loop spans 15 amino acids. Per the germline V gene, CDR1 is SGHTA and CDR2 is FQGNSA. V was shortened by 3 bases and J by 3 bases, with 12 bases between the two germline ends. The CDR3 nucleotides read TGTGCCAGCAGCTTCGGGGGACAACTCAATCAGCCCCAGCATTTT. Residues: CASSFGGQLNQPQHF.